These 20 T cell receptor beta chains originate from one sample sequenced in a study of beta chain features in type 1 diabetes. Expressed TCRB transcripts were sequenced, since all the RNA that had been isolated was reverse transcribed. Measured with immunoSEQ multiplex PCR; TCRdb has only the in-frame clones, and not every one. This table has approximately 250,000 clones, 14% appearing once. The sample consisted of naive CD4+ T cells from blood. The receptors originated from a woman aged 40 to 55 in good health.

The chain couples TRBV2 to TRBJ2-3; the match to TRBD2 covers 9 bases. CDR1 and CDR2 from the germline V gene are SNHLY and FYNNEI. The CDR3 totals 14 residues. V was clipped by 7 bases and J by 1 base; unmatched bases: 3. CDR3 bases: TGTGCCAGCACCGCGGGGGGGGGCACAGATACGCAGTATTTT. It yields the protein CASTAGGGTDTQYF.

The genes are TRBV27 and TRBJ2-6; 10 positions agree with TRBD2. The V and J ends lost 6 bases and 0 bases, in that order; junction bases with no gene match: 5. CDR1 and CDR2 (germline): MNHEY, SMNVEV (reference sequence). This CDR3 has 17 residues. The CDR3 nucleotides are TGTGCCAGCAGGCGAGGACTAGCGGACTCTGGGGCCAACGTCCTGACTTTC. Translated: CASRRGLADSGANVLTF. Based on the CDR3 plus reference TRBV27 and TRBJ2-6, the full variable domain is EAQVTQNPRYLITVTGKKLTVTCSQNMNHEYMSWYRQDPGLGLRQIYYSMNVEVTDKGDVPEGYKVSRKEKRNFPLILESPSPNQTSLYFCASRRGLADSGANVLTFGAGSRLTVL.

The chain recombines TRBV19 with TRBJ1-1; D remains ambiguous. V was trimmed by 5 bases and J by 1 base, leaving 11 bases between them. CDR1 is LNHDA and CDR2 is SQIVND in the germline V gene (reference sequence). The CDR3 runs to 14 residues. CDR3 residues: CASSSRRGNTEAFF. CDR3 sequence (DNA): TGTGCCAGTAGTTCCCGACGGGGGAACACTGAAGCTTTCTTT.

The table lists this clone with a few counts. This chain uses TRBV7-6 with TRBJ2-1, with 10 positions matching TRBD2. Germline V lookup: CDR1 SGHVS, CDR2 FNYEAQ. The CDR3 runs to 20 residues. Germline trimming cut 5 bases from V and 1 base from J; bases unmatched to any gene: 17. CDR3 bases: TGTGCCAGCAGCCCCAAAGCGGGGGGGCCAACATTAGGGTCCTACAATGAGCAGTTCTTC. Its translation is CASSPKAGGPTLGSYNEQFF.

The V gene is TRBV14, the J gene TRBJ1-2, with 8 bases fitting TRBD1. The CDR3 runs to 15 residues. J was trimmed by 5 bases and V by 3 bases; bases with no gene match: 8. Germline CDR1 SGHDN, CDR2 FVKESK. In nucleotides, the CDR3 is TGTGCCAGCAGCCAGGCCGGGACAGGACCTTATGGCTACACCTTC. It is translated as CASSQAGTGPYGYTF.

In DNA form, the CDR3 reads TGCGCCAGCAGCCCGGGACAGGGGACATACAATGAGCAGTTCTTC. Translating gives CASSPGQGTYNEQFF. The chain uses TRBV23-1 and TRBJ2-1; the match to TRBD1 covers 10 bases. TRBV23-1 is an ORF; its function is uncertain. CDR3 size: 15 residues. J was trimmed by 4 bases and V by 6 bases; bases with no gene match: 6.

This chain joins TRBV6-6 and TRBJ2-1; 9 bases line up with TRBD1. The CDR3 loop spans 14 amino acids. Per germline, CDR1 MNHNY and CDR2 SVGAGI (reference sequence). The junction had 8 bases not matched to a gene; V was cut back by 8 bases and J by 6 bases. The CDR3 protein is CASLGQGKGNEQFF. For the CDR3, the DNA is TGTGCCAGCTTGGGACAGGGTAAGGGCAATGAGCAGTTCTTC.

This clone has a handful of counts. Other DNA sequences in the same sample also yield this CDR3. V is TRBV27 and J is TRBJ1-2, with TRBD1 identical over 7 bases. Unmatched junction bases numbered 5, after V lost 6 bases and J lost 4 bases. The CDR3 totals 13 residues. CDR1 is MNHEY and CDR2 is SMNVEV in the germline V gene (reference sequence). The DNA of the CDR3 is TGTGCCAGCAGCCCGACAGGGTCCTATGGCTACACCTTC. It is translated as CASSPTGSYGYTF.

The rearrangement links TRBV11-2 to TRBJ2-4; TRBD1 agrees at 12 bases. The CDR3 length is 16 residues. Germline lookup yields CDR1 SGHAT and CDR2 FQNNGV. The junction had 9 bases not matched to a gene; V was cut back by 4 bases and J by 8 bases. The DNA of the CDR3 is TGTGCCAGCAGCTCTCCACGGGACAGGGGGCTGTACATTCAGTACTTC. Protein product: CASSSPRDRGLYIQYF. Combining the CDR3 with reference TRBV11-2 and TRBJ2-4 gives the whole variable domain EAGVAQSPRYKIIEKRQSVAFWCNPISGHATLYWYQQILGQGPKLLIQFQNNGVVDDSQLPKDRFSAERLKGVDSTLKIQPAKLEDSAVYLCASSSPRDRGLYIQYFGAGTRLSVL.

The J gene is TRBJ2-3, the V gene TRBV5-4; D perhaps matches TRBD1 (6 bases). Trimming cost V 4 bases and J 0 bases, with 12 bases left between them. Germline V gene data show CDR1 as SGHNT and CDR2 as YYREEE (reference sequence). This CDR3 region has 15 residues. The chain's CDR3 is CASSNEGVSTDTQYF. Here the CDR3 DNA reads TGTGCCAGCAGCAACGAGGGGGTGAGCACAGATACGCAGTATTTT.

This clone was observed a few times. This chain's CDR3 is CASSQPYRGDYGYTF. The CDR3 DNA is TGCGCCAGCAGCCAACCTTACAGGGGCGACTATGGCTACACCTTC. The chain couples TRBV4-1 to TRBJ1-2; 7 positions match TRBD1. CDR1 and CDR2 from the germline V gene are MGHRA and YSYEKL. The CDR3 is made up of 15 amino acids. After removal of 2 bases from V and 3 bases from J, the junction contained 6 bases not matched to a gene.

This clone was recorded a few times. This rearrangement joins TRBV19 to TRBJ1-1; D gene uncertain. V dropped 11 bases and J dropped 3 bases, with 10 bases sitting between them. CDR1 and CDR2 (germline): LNHDA, SQIVND (reference sequence). The CDR3 totals 11 residues. The CDR3 loop reads CACRLYTEAFF. DNA of the CDR3: TGTGCCTGTCGGTTGTACACTGAAGCTTTCTTT. Drawing the rest from reference TRBV19 and TRBJ1-1, the complete variable domain is DGGITQSPKYLFRKEGQNVTLSCEQNLNHDAMYWYRQDPGQGLRLIYYSQIVNDFQKGDIAEGYSVSREKKESFPLTVTSAQKNPTAFYLCACRLYTEAFFGQGTRLTVV.

This clone has just a few counts. Other DNA sequences of this sample code for an identical CDR3. The rearrangement uses TRBV5-1 and TRBJ2-3, with D unresolved. V lost 0 bases and J 2 bases, leaving 7 bases between the germline ends. The CDR3 is 14 residues long. In germline, CDR1 is SGHRS, CDR2 YFSETQ. Here the CDR3 DNA reads TGCGCCAGCAGCTTGGATTCGTTCACAGATACGCAGTATTTT. It yields the protein CASSLDSFTDTQYF.

This rearrangement joins TRBV5-6 to TRBJ2-2; weak D call: TRBD1 (5 bases). The CDR3 spans 14 residues. Germline V gene data show CDR1 as SGHDT and CDR2 as YYEEEE. The V and J ends lost 0 bases and 4 bases respectively, with 7 bases between them. The CDR3, as DNA: TGTGCCAGCAGCTTGGGGACAAGCACCGGGGAGCTGTTTTTT. Protein: CASSLGTSTGELFF. Combining the CDR3 with reference TRBV5-6 and TRBJ2-2 gives the whole variable domain DAGVTQSPTHLIKTRGQQVTLRCSPKSGHDTVSWYQQALGQGPQFIFQYYEEEERQRGNFPDRFSGHQFPNYSSELNVNALLLGDSALYLCASSLGTSTGELFFGEGSRLTVL.

This clone was seen more than once but under ten times. This sequence joins TRBV28 and TRBJ1-5; a weak D match, TRBD1 (5 bases). Trimming removed 4 bases at V and 2 bases at J, with 18 bases between. The CDR3 spans 17 residues. Germline lookup yields CDR1 MDHEN and CDR2 SYDVKM. CDR3 amino acids: CASSSNPGGGGNQPQHF. The CDR3 bases are TGTGCCAGCAGTTCCAACCCCGGGGGTGGTGGCAATCAGCCCCAGCATTTT.

This clone showed up just a few times. This chain joins TRBV5-4 and TRBJ1-1; maybe TRBD1 (5 bases). The CDR3 loop spans 14 amino acids. V shed 4 bases and J shed 6 bases, with 16 bases lying between them. CDR1 is SGHNT, CDR2 YYREEE, per germline (reference sequence). CDR3 DNA sequence: TGTGCCAGCAGCCCGGGGGGGGGAATCCCTGAAGCTTTCTTT. It specifies CASSPGGGIPEAFF.

The J gene is TRBJ1-2, the V gene TRBV6-5; D call uncertain. The germline V and J ends were trimmed by 0 bases and 8 bases, with 16 bases remaining between them. The CDR3 spans 15 residues. Germline CDR1 and CDR2: MNHEY and SVGAGI. As DNA, the CDR3 is TGTGCCAGCAGTTACTCTCGGAGCGGAGGGTACGGCTACACCTTC. Residues: CASSYSRSGGYGYTF.

This clone was recorded a few times. The chain carries TRBV19 and TRBJ1-5; 8 nucleotides match TRBD1. The CDR3 totals 13 residues. Trimming removed 11 bases from V and 2 bases from J; junction bases left unmatched: 5. Germline V CDR1 and CDR2: LNHDA, SQIVND (reference sequence). This CDR3 is CAGSTGGNQPQHF. In DNA form, the CDR3 reads TGTGCCGGGTCGACAGGGGGCAATCAGCCCCAGCATTTT.

The chain couples TRBV5-4 to TRBJ2-3, with a possible D match to TRBD2 (5 bases). Trimming cost V 0 bases and J 2 bases, with 7 bases left between them. The length of the CDR3 is 14 residues. CDR1 is SGHNT, CDR2 YYREEE, per germline (reference sequence). CDR3 coding DNA: TGTGCCAGCAGCTTGGTTAGCGACACAGATACGCAGTATTTT. It translates to CASSLVSDTDTQYF.

This clone was counted a few times. The chain is built from TRBV5-1 and TRBJ2-7; 16 nucleotides line up with TRBD2. CDR3 length equals 16 residues. V was clipped by 4 bases and J by 7 bases; unmatched bases: 8. Germline V gene lookup returns CDR1 SGHRS and CDR2 YFSETQ. DNA for the CDR3: TGCGCCAGCAGCCCCGGGACTAGCGGGGGGGCCAGGGAGCAGTACTTC. It yields the protein CASSPGTSGGAREQYF.